The clone carrying this TCR beta chain has at least ten counts. Its target is not known. Using its own MiXCR run on the 5' RACE reads, TCRdb lists one record per CDR3 protein. Among some 590,000 distinct CDR3 sequences, 7.5% to 10% were seen once, and the ten largest hold around 3.1%. The data were taken from a study of identical twins. The study, taken as a whole, reports: Part of the zero-insertion signal could reflect confounding by invariant MAIT and iNKT cells. Within beta out-of-frame sequences, the excess sharing observed between twins was weaker. Carriage of fewer insertions was seen in abundant cord blood beta clonotypes, whereas memory repertoires showed none.

The sample was also reused in another study, on yellow fever vaccine responses in identical twins.

The sequenced material came from PBMCs. The TCR originated in a woman between 18 and 29 years old in good health.

The CDR3 nucleotides read TGTGCCAGCCAGGACGGATACCCGTCTAGCACAGATACGCAGTATTTT. Protein product: CASQDGYPSSTDTQYF. The chain couples TRBV6-1 to TRBJ2-3; D remains ambiguous. Trimming took 8 bases from V and 0 from J, leaving 18 bases between them. Germline loops: CDR1 MNHNS, CDR2 SASEGT. The CDR3 runs to 16 residues.